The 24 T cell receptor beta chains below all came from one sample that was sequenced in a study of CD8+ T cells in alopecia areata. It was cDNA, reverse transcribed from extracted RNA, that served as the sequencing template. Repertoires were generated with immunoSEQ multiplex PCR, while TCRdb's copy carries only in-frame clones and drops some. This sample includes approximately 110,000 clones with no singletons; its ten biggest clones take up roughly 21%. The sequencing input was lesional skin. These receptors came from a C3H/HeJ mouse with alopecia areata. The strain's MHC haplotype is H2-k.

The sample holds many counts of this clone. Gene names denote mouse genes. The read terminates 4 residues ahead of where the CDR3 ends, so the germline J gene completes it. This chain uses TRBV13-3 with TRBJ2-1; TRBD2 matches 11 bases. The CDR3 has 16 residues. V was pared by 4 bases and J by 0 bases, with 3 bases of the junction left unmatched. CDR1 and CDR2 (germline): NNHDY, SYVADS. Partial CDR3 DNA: TGTGCCAGCAGTCCACTGGGGGGGCCTAACTATGCT. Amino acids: CASSPLGGPNYA. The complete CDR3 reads CASSPLGGPNYAEQFF.

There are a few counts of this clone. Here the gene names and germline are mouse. CDR3 in amino acids: CASSGGDNSAETLYF. The CDR3 DNA, read in part, is TGTGCCAGCAGTGGTGGGGACAATAGTGCAGAA. This sequence joins TRBV19 and TRBJ2-3; D possibly corresponds to TRBD1 (6 bases). The read stops 4 residues short of the end of the CDR3; the missing end is completed from the germline J gene. The CDR3 loop spans 15 amino acids. V was pared by 4 bases and J by 0 bases, with 12 bases between. The V gene's germline CDR1 is FNHDT and CDR2 SITEND (reference sequence).

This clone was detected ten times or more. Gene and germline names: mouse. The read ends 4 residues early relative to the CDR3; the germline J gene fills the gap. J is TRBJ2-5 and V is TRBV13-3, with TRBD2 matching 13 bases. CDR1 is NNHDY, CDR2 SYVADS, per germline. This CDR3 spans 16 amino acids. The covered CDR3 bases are TGTGCCAGCAGTGCCCGGACTGGGGGGGCGGAAGAC. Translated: CASSARTGGAED. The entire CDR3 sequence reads CASSARTGGAEDTQYF.

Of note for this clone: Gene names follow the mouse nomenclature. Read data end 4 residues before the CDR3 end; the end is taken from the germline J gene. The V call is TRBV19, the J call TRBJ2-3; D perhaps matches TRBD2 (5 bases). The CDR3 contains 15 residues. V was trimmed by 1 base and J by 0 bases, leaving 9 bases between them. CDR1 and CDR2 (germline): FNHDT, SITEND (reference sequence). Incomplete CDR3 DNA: TGTGCCAGCAGTATAACACTGGAGAGTGCAGAA. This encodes CASSITLESAE. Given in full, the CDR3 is CASSITLESAETLYF.

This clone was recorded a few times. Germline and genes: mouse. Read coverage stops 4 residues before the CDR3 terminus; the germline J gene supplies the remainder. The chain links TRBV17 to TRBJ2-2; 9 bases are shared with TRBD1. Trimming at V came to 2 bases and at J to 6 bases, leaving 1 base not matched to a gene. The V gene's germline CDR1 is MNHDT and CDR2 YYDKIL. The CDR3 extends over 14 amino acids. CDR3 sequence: CASSRRQGAGQLYF. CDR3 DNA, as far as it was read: TGTGCTAGCAGTAGAAGACAGGGGGCCGGG.

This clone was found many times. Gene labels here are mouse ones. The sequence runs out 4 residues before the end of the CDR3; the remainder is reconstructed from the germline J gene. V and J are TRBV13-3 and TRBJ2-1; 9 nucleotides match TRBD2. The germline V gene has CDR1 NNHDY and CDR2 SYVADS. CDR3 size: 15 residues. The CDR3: CASSDGLGAGAEQFF. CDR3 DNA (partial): TGTGCCAGCAGTGATGGACTGGGGGCGGGGGCT.

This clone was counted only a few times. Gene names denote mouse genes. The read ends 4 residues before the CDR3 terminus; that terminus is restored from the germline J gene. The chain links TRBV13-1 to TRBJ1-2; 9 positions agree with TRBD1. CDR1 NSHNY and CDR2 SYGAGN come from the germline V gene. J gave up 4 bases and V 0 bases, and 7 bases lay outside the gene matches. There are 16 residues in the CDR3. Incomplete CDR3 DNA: TGTGCCAGCAGTGATGGGCTCGACAGGGGGGGCTCC. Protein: CASSDGLDRGGS. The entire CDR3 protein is CASSDGLDRGGSDYTF.

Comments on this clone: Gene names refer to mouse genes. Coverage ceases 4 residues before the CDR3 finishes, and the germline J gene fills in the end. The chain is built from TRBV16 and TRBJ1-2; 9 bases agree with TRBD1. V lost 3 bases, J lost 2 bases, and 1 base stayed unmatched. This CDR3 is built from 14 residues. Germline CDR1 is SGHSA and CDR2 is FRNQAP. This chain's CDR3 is CASSLGTGNSDYTF. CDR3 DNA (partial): TGTGCAAGCAGCTTGGGGACAGGGAACTCC.

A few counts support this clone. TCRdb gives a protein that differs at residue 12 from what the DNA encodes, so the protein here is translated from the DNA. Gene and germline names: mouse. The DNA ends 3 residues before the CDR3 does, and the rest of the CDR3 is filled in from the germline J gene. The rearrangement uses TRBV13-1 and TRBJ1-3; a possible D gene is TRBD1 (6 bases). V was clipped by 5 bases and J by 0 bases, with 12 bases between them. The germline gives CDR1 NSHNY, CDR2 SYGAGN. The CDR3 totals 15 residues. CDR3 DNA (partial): TGTGCCAGCAGACCGGGACAAAATTCTGGAAATACG. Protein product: CASRPGQNSGNT. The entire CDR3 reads CASRPGQNSGNTLYF.

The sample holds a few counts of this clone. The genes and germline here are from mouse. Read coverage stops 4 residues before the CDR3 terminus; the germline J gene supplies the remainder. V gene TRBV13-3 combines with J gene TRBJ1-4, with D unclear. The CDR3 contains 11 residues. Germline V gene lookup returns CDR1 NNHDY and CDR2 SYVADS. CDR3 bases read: TGTGCCAGCAAAAACTCCGAA. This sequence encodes CASKNSE. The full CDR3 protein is CASKNSERLFF.

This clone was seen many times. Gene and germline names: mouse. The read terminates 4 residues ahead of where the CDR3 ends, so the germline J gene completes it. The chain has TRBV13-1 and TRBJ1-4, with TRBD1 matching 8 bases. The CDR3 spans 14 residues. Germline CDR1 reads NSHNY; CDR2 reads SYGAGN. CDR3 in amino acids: CASSDVRGRERLFF. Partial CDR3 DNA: TGTGCCAGCAGTGATGTCAGGGGGCGCGAA.

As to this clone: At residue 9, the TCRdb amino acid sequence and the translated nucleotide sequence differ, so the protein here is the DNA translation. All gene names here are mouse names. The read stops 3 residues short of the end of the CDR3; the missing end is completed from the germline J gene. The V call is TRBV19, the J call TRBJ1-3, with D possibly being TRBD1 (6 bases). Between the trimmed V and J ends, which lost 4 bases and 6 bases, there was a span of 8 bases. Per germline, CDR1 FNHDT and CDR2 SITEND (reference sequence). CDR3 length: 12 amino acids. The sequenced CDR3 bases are TGTGCCAGCAGTGGGGACATAAATACG. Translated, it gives CASSGDINT. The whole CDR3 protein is CASSGDINTLYF.

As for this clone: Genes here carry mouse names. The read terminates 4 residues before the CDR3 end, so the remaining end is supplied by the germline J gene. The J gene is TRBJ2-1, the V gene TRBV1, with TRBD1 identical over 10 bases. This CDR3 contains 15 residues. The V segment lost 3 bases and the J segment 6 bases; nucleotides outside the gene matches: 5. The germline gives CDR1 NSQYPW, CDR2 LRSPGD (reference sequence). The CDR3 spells CTCSARDRGAAEQFF. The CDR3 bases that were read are TGCACCTGCAGTGCCAGGGACAGGGGCGCTGCT.

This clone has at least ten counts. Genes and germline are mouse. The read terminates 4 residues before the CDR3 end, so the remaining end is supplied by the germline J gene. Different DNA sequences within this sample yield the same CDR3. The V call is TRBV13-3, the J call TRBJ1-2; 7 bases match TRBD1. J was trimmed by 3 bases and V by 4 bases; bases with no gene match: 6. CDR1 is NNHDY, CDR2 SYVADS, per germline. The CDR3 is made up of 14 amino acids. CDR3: CASSPDRVDSDYTF. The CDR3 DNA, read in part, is TGTGCCAGCAGTCCCGACAGGGTAGACTCC.

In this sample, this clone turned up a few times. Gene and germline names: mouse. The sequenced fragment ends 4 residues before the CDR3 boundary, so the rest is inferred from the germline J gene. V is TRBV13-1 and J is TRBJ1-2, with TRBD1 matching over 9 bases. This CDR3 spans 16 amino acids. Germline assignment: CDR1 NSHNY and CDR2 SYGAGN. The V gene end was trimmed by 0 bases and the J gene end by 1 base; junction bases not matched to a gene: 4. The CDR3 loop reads CASSDDAGQGNSDYTF. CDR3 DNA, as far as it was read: TGTGCCAGCAGTGATGACGCGGGACAGGGAAACTCC.

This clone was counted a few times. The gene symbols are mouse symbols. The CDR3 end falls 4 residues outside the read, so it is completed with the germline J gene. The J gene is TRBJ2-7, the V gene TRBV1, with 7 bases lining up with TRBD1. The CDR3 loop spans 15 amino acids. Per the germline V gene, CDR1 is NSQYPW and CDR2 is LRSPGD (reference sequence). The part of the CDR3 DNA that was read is TGCACCTGCAGTGCAGGTATCCAGGGGGAATAT. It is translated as CTCSAGIQGEY. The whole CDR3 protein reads CTCSAGIQGEYEQYF.

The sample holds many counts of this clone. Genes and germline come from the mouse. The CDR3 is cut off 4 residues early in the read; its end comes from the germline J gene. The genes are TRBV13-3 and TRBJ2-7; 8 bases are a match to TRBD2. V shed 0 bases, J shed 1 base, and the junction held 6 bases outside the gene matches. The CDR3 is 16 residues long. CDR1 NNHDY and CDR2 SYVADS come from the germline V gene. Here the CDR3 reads CASSDEVWGASYEQYF. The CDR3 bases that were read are TGTGCCAGCAGTGATGAAGTCTGGGGGGCGTCCTAT.

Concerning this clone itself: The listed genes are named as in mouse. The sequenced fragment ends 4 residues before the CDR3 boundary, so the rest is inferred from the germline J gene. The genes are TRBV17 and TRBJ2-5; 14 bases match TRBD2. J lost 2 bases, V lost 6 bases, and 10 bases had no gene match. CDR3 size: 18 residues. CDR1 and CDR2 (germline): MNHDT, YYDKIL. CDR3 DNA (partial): TGTGCTAGCAGCAATGGGACTGGGGGGGCGCTTGGCCAAGAC. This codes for CASSNGTGGALGQD. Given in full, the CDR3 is CASSNGTGGALGQDTQYF.

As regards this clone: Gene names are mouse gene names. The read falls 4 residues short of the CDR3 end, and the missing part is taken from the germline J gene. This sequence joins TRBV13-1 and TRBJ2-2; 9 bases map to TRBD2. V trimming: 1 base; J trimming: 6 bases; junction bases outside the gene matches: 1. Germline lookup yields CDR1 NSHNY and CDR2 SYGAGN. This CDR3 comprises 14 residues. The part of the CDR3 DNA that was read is TGTGCCAGCAGTGATTTGGGGGGGCCCGGG. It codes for CASSDLGGPG. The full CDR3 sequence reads CASSDLGGPGQLYF.

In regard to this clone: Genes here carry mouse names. The sequenced CDR3 bases are TGCACCTGCAGTGCAAGGCCCTCGGACTGGGGGGGCGCGGCAGAA. It codes for CTCSARPSDWGGAAE. The full CDR3 sequence reads CTCSARPSDWGGAAETLYF. The V gene is TRBV1, the J gene TRBJ2-3; TRBD2 aligns across 13 bases. The read finishes 4 residues shy of the CDR3 end, and the germline J gene is used to complete it. Trimming at V came to 2 bases and at J to 3 bases, leaving 11 bases not matched to a gene. This CDR3 is built from 19 residues. Germline CDR1 NSQYPW, CDR2 LRSPGD (reference sequence).

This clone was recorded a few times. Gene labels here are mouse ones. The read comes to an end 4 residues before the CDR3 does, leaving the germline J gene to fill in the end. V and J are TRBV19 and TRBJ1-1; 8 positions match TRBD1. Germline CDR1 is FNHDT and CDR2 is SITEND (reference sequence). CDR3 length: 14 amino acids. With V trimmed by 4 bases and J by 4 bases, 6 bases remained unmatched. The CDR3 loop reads CASSPGQAATEVFF. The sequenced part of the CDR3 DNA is TGTGCCAGCAGTCCGGGACAGGCGGCCACA.

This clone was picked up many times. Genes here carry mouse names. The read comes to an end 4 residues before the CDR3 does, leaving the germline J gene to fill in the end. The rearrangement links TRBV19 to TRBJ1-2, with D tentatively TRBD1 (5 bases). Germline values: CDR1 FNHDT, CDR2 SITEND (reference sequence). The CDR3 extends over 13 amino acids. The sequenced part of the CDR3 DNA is TGTGCCAGCAGTATGGACTGGGGGGGC. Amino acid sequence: CASSMDWGG. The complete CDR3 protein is CASSMDWGGDYTF.

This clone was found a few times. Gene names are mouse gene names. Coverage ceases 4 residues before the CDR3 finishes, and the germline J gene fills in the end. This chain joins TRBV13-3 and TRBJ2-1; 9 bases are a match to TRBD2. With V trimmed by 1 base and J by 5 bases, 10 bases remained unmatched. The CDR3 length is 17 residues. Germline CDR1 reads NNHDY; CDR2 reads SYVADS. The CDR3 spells CASSDWWGGAGDAEQFF. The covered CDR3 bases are TGTGCCAGCAGTGATTGGTGGGGGGGCGCGGGGGATGCT.

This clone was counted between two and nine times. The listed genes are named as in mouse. CDR3 bases read: TGTGCCAGCACCCTGACAGGGTATGGGAACACA. This gives the protein CASTLTGYGNT. The full CDR3 protein is CASTLTGYGNTEVFF. The V and J genes are TRBV19 and TRBJ1-1, with 7 bases fitting TRBD1. With the read ending 4 residues before the CDR3 end, the germline J gene is used to fill in that end. After removal of 6 bases from V and 1 base from J, the junction contained 9 bases not matched to a gene. This CDR3 contains 15 residues. The germline gives CDR1 FNHDT, CDR2 SITEND (reference sequence).